Following are 15 T cell receptor beta chains from one sample sequenced in a study of cytomegalovirus exposure and HLA in healthy donors. PCR involved 60 Vbeta and 13 Jbeta primers. Sequencing was performed with immunoSEQ multiplex PCR; in TCRdb, only in-frame clones are kept and a portion is missing. The data contain 200,000 to 250,000 clones, roughly 83% of them singletons. What was sequenced was PBMCs. The receptor source for this set is a girl aged 10 to 17 in good health and CMV-seronegative.

This clone was recorded a few times. The CDR3 bases are TGTGCCAGCAGTTACAAGGGGGGGGGCGAGCAGTACTTC. Its protein is CASSYKGGGEQYF. The gene calls are TRBV6-6 and TRBJ2-7; D is perhaps TRBD2 (7 bases). Between the trimmed V and J ends, which lost 2 bases and 6 bases, there was a span of 11 bases. CDR1 MNHNY and CDR2 SVGAGI come from the germline V gene (reference sequence). The CDR3 is 13 residues long.

This clone has more than one count but fewer than ten. The rearrangement uses TRBV5-1 and TRBJ1-1, with 7 bases aligning to TRBD1. V shed 6 bases and J 1 base; nucleotides not matched to a gene: 3. This CDR3 is 13 amino acids long. In germline, CDR1 is SGHRS, CDR2 YFSETQ. In DNA form, the CDR3 reads TGCGCCAGCAAGGGACAGCCGAACACTGAAGCTTTCTTT. Its translation: CASKGQPNTEAFF.

The chain employs TRBV6-1 and TRBJ2-5; no definite D call. The CDR3 is made up of 13 amino acids. Germline-derived CDR1 and CDR2 are MNHNS and SASEGT. Trimming took 7 bases from V and 5 from J, leaving 14 bases between them. DNA of the CDR3: TGTGCCAGCACCGAGCCCCCCGATGAGACCCAGTACTTC. It codes for CASTEPPDETQYF.

The chain carries TRBV7-3 and TRBJ2-5; D gene unclear. V lost 5 bases and J lost 5, with 15 bases in between. The CDR3 sequence is 14 residues long. From germline, CDR1 is SGHTA and CDR2 FQGTGA. The DNA for the CDR3 is TGTGCCAGCAGCCCCGGGTCCGTCGGGGAGACCCAGTACTTC. Residues: CASSPGSVGETQYF.

This clone was counted a single time. The rearrangement joins TRBV7-2 to TRBJ1-2; D unresolved. CDR3 size: 15 residues. Between the trimmed V and J ends, which lost 2 bases and 4 bases, there was a span of 14 bases. CDR1 and CDR2 from the germline V gene are SGHTA and FQGNSA. CDR3 protein: CASSLPDTRPYGYTF. The CDR3 coding sequence is TGTGCCAGCAGCTTACCCGACACGCGACCCTATGGCTACACCTTC.

V gene TRBV19 combines with J gene TRBJ1-6, with D unclear. V gave up 4 bases and J gave up 3 bases, with 7 bases separating them. In germline, CDR1 is LNHDA, CDR2 SQIVND (reference sequence). CDR3 length: 14 residues. CDR3 in DNA: TGTGCCAGTAGTAGGTACAGCTATAATTCACCCCTCCACTTT. This sequence encodes CASSRYSYNSPLHF.

The chain combines TRBV5-4 with TRBJ2-5, with D possibly TRBD2 on 5 matching bases. Trimming cost V 4 bases and J 2 bases, with 12 bases left between them. The CDR3 loop spans 14 amino acids. CDR1 is SGHNT and CDR2 is YYREEE in the germline V gene (reference sequence). CDR3 sequence (DNA): TGTGCCAGCAGCGAAGGACTGATACAAGAGACCCAGTACTTC. It yields the protein CASSEGLIQETQYF.

This clone was seen a few times. The same CDR3 is also encoded by other DNA sequences in this sample. The J gene is TRBJ2-1, the V gene TRBV7-3; 14 bases are shared with TRBD2. The CDR3 spans 15 residues. CDR1 and CDR2 (germline): SGHTA, FQGTGA. J lost 7 bases, V lost 5 bases, and 4 bases had no gene match. CDR3 in amino acids: CASSPGLAGGNEQFF. CDR3 coding DNA: TGTGCCAGCAGCCCAGGACTAGCGGGAGGAAATGAGCAGTTCTTC. Drawing the rest from reference TRBV7-3 and TRBJ2-1, the complete variable domain is GAGVSQTPSNKVTEKGKYVELRCDPISGHTALYWYRQSLGQGPEFLIYFQGTGAADDSGLPNDRFFAVRPEGSVSTLKIQRTERGDSAVYLCASSPGLAGGNEQFFGPGTRLTVL.

CDR3 in amino acids: CASSQESPMLGQAMTSSYEQYF. CDR3 sequence (DNA): TGCGCCAGCAGCCAAGAATCCCCTATGCTGGGACAGGCAATGACTAGCTCCTACGAGCAGTACTTC. The chain combines TRBV4-3 with TRBJ2-7; 8 positions agree with TRBD1. This CDR3 region has 22 residues. Germline CDR1 and CDR2: LGHNA and YSLEER. The trim removed 0 bases at V and 0 bases at J, leaving 22 bases unmatched.

The CDR3 nucleotides are TGTGCCAGTAGTAGAACAGGGGATCTAACTAATGAAAAACTGTTTTTT. It yields the protein CASSRTGDLTNEKLFF. The genes are TRBV19 and TRBJ1-4, with TRBD1 identical over 7 bases. J lost 1 base, V lost 4 bases, and 6 bases had no gene match. Looked up from germline, CDR1 is LNHDA and CDR2 is SQIVND (reference sequence). This CDR3 spans 16 amino acids.

CDR3 sequence: CASSSRDRRSPNYGYTF. The CDR3 coding sequence is TGTGCCAGTAGTTCCCGGGACAGGAGATCTCCGAACTATGGCTACACCTTC. The gene calls are TRBV19 and TRBJ1-2; 8 bases fit TRBD1. CDR3 size: 17 residues. Germline V gene sequence: CDR1 LNHDA, CDR2 SQIVND (reference sequence). Trimming removed 5 bases from V and 2 bases from J; junction bases left unmatched: 13.

The V gene is TRBV7-9, the J gene TRBJ2-1; D remains unclear. Germline values: CDR1 SEHNR, CDR2 FQNEAQ (reference sequence). The V and J ends lost 2 bases and 9 bases respectively, with 11 bases between them. The CDR3 runs to 13 residues. In DNA, the CDR3 is TGTGCCAGCAGCTTATATCGGAGAGGTGAGCAGTTCTTC. It encodes CASSLYRRGEQFF.

Only a few counts were recorded for this clone. The chain links TRBV6-1 to TRBJ2-1; D possibly corresponds to TRBD2 (7 bases). Looked up from germline, CDR1 is MNHNS and CDR2 is SASEGT. V lost 7 bases, J lost 4 bases, and 17 bases lay in between. This CDR3 is built from 15 residues. CDR3 amino acids: CASIRRRGGYNEQFF. The CDR3 DNA sequence: TGTGCCAGCATCAGACGGAGGGGGGGGTACAATGAGCAGTTCTTC.

Concerning this clone: Other DNA sequences from this sample encode an identical CDR3 as well. The V and J genes are TRBV27 and TRBJ2-1; TRBD2 is a possible D gene (6 bases). This CDR3 has 11 amino acids. Germline values: CDR1 MNHEY, CDR2 SMNVEV (reference sequence). V was cut by 6 bases and J by 7 bases, with 7 bases left in between. The CDR3 nucleotides read TGTGCCAGCAGCCGGGGGAATGAGCAGTTCTTC. Translation gives CASSRGNEQFF.

This rearrangement joins TRBV28 to TRBJ1-2, with 10 bases that match TRBD1. Trimming at V came to 3 bases and at J to 5 bases, leaving 3 bases not matched to a gene. The CDR3 covers 14 residues. CDR1 is MDHEN and CDR2 is SYDVKM in the germline V gene. The CDR3 nucleotides read TGTGCCAGCAGTTTCGGGACAGGGGTTTATGGCTACACCTTC. Its translation: CASSFGTGVYGYTF.